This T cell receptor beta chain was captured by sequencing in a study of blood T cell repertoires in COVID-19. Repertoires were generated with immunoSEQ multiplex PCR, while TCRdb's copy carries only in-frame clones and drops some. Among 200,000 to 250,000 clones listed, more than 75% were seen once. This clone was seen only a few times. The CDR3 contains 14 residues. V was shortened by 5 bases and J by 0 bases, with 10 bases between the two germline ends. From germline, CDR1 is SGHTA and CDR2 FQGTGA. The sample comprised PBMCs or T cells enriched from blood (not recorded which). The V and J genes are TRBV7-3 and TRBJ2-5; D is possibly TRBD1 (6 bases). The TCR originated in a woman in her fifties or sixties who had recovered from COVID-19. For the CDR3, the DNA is TGTGCCAGCAGCCTTACAGGGAACCAAGAGACCCAGTACTTC. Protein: CASSLTGNQETQYF.